These 23 T cell receptor beta chains came from one sample sequenced in a study of T-cell reconstitution after alpha-beta-depleted transplantation in children. The TCRbeta library incorporated unique molecular identifiers. Each CDR3 protein gets one entry after TCRdb re-called the PCR reads with MiXCR. The table records roughly 790,000 distinct CDR3 sequences, roughly 15% of them present only once. Sequences were derived from PBMCs, mostly from graft donor cells, sampled 360 days after TCRalphabeta/CD19-depleted stem cell transplant. These receptors were taken from a male patient between 10 and 17 years old who had a stem cell transplant for acute lymphoblastic leukemia, so the T cells may come from the graft donor.

This clonotype was counted many times. This chain uses TRBV7-2 with TRBJ2-7; D is uncertain. CDR3 size: 16 residues. Germline V lookup: CDR1 SGHTA, CDR2 FQGNSA. Trimming left V 4 bases short and J 4 bases short, with 20 bases between. CDR3 amino acids: CASSSSGGSQLYEQYF. CDR3 coding DNA: TGTGCCAGCAGCTCCTCCGGTGGGTCCCAACTATACGAGCAGTACTTC.

This clonotype was counted many times. The rearrangement uses TRBV7-9 and TRBJ2-1; 7 positions agree with TRBD1. CDR1 SEHNR and CDR2 FQNEAQ come from the germline V gene (reference sequence). This CDR3 contains 18 residues. The V gene end was trimmed by 2 bases and the J gene end by 1 base; junction bases not matched to a gene: 11. This CDR3 is CASSLSGDRVFSYNEQFF. CDR3 bases: TGTGCCAGCAGCTTATCCGGCGACAGGGTATTTTCCTACAATGAGCAGTTCTTC.

This clonotype has a handful of counts. V usage is TRBV7-3 and J usage is TRBJ2-1, with D perhaps TRBD2 (5 bases). The germline gives CDR1 SGHTA, CDR2 FQGTGA. V was pared by 5 bases and J by 0 bases, with 14 bases between. CDR3 length equals 16 residues. CDR3 DNA sequence: TGTGCCAGCAGCGATACGGGATCCAGCTCCTACAATGAGCAGTTCTTC. It yields the protein CASSDTGSSSYNEQFF.

This clonotype was observed a few times. V is TRBV5-1 and J is TRBJ2-3; D not certain. Trimming removed 0 bases from V and 2 bases from J, with 7 bases in between. This CDR3 has 14 residues. Germline CDR1 is SGHRS and CDR2 is YFSETQ. Written as DNA, the CDR3 is TGCGCCAGCAGCTTGGGGGCTCCCACAGATACGCAGTATTTT. Its translation is CASSLGAPTDTQYF.

J is TRBJ2-7 and V is TRBV11-2; 9 bases line up with TRBD1. This CDR3 is built from 18 residues. V lost 6 bases to trimming and J lost 1 base; unmatched junction nucleotides: 16. Germline values: CDR1 SGHAT, CDR2 FQNNGV. The CDR3 loop reads CASRPPPGQGVLSYEQYF. In nucleotides, the CDR3 is TGTGCCAGCAGGCCCCCTCCGGGACAGGGCGTTCTATCCTACGAGCAGTACTTC.

This clonotype was detected ten times or more. The V call is TRBV7-9, the J call TRBJ1-2, with D possibly being TRBD1 (5 bases). This CDR3 region has 14 residues. In germline, CDR1 is SEHNR, CDR2 FQNEAQ (reference sequence). The V gene lost 6 bases and the J gene lost 5 bases, with 16 bases spanning the gap. The CDR3 here is CASRTAKGSYGYTF. The CDR3 nucleotides read TGTGCCAGCAGAACTGCGAAGGGGAGTTATGGCTACACCTTC.

This clonotype came up a few times. This chain joins TRBV10-3 and TRBJ1-4; D not certain. Trimming removed 6 bases from V and 8 bases from J, with 10 bases in between. Per the germline V gene, CDR1 is ENHRY and CDR2 is SYGVKD. This CDR3 is 12 amino acids long. The CDR3 reads CAISRTGEKLFF. The CDR3 region has the DNA TGTGCCATCAGCCGGACCGGCGAAAAACTGTTTTTT.

The gene calls are TRBV19 and TRBJ2-7; 8 nucleotides line up with TRBD2. V lost 5 bases, J lost 2 bases, and 8 bases stayed unmatched. The germline V gene has CDR1 LNHDA and CDR2 SQIVND (reference sequence). The CDR3 is 15 residues long. CDR3 sequence (DNA): TGTGCCAGTAGTGCAGCCGGGACTAGTGCCTACGAGCAGTACTTC. Residues: CASSAAGTSAYEQYF.

This clonotype was observed a few times. This chain links TRBV21-1 with TRBJ2-3; the D call in the table, TRBD1, was not verified against the DNA. TRBV21-1 is deemed a pseudogene. This CDR3 has 17 amino acids. The CDR3 reads CASSALGARSLTDTQYF. The DNA for the CDR3 is TGTGCCAGCAGCGCGTTGGGGGCCAGGAGCTTGACAGATACGCAGTATTTT.

Many counts were recorded for this clonotype. The chain has TRBV28 and TRBJ1-1; a weak D match, TRBD1 (6 bases). This CDR3 comprises 12 residues. The germline gives CDR1 MDHEN, CDR2 SYDVKM. V was trimmed by 8 bases and J by 5 bases, leaving 12 bases between them. The CDR3 protein is CASHRDRTEAFF. CDR3 coding DNA: TGTGCCAGCCACAGGGACCGGACTGAAGCTTTCTTT.

This clonotype has a handful of counts. The chain is built from TRBV5-1 and TRBJ2-5, with D perhaps TRBD1 (5 bases). Germline CDR1 reads SGHRS; CDR2 reads YFSETQ. The CDR3 extends over 15 amino acids. V lost 4 bases and J lost 2, with 15 bases in between. The CDR3 DNA sequence: TGCGCCAGCAGCCCTGGCGGTTCAGGGCAAGAGACCCAGTACTTC. The encoded protein is CASSPGGSGQETQYF.

This sequence joins TRBV29-1 and TRBJ2-7; maybe TRBD2 (5 bases). CDR3 length equals 13 residues. Germline V gene sequence: CDR1 SQVTM, CDR2 ANQGSEA. V gave up 5 bases and J gave up 3 bases, with 14 bases separating them. The CDR3, as DNA: TGCAGCGTTTCGGGAAACGGCGTCTACGAGCAGTACTTC. Its protein product is CSVSGNGVYEQYF.

This clonotype was found many times. The CDR3 spells CASSVAGLAVSYEQYF. In DNA, the CDR3 is TGTGCCAGCAGCGTAGCGGGACTAGCGGTCTCCTACGAGCAGTACTTC. This sequence joins TRBV9 and TRBJ2-7, with TRBD2 identical over 11 bases. Per the germline V gene, CDR1 is SGDLS and CDR2 is YYNGEE. The V segment lost 0 bases and the J segment 0 bases; nucleotides outside the gene matches: 2. This CDR3 has 16 residues.

The chain links TRBV11-1 to TRBJ2-6; the D gene is possibly TRBD1 (6 bases). Germline CDR1 SGHAT, CDR2 FQDESV (reference sequence). CDR3 length: 19 residues. Trimming pared 7 bases from V and 0 bases from J, leaving 22 bases between. CDR3 in amino acids: CASTGINRVPISGANVLTF. In DNA form, the CDR3 reads TGTGCCAGCACGGGTATCAACAGGGTCCCCATCTCTGGGGCCAACGTCCTGACTTTC.

The chain joins TRBV7-9 to TRBJ2-5, with D possibly matching TRBD1 (6 bases). Trimming pared 5 bases from V and 5 bases from J, leaving 12 bases between. The CDR3 consists of 13 residues. The germline CDR1 and CDR2 sequences are SEHNR and FQNEAQ (reference sequence). The CDR3 here is CASSLPQGETQYF. In DNA form, the CDR3 reads TGTGCCAGCAGCCTCCCGCAGGGGGAGACCCAGTACTTC.

This clonotype occurred a few times. DNA for the CDR3: TGCAGTGCTAGACAGGGGGCCGGAAACACCATATATTTT. It specifies CSARQGAGNTIYF. This chain uses TRBV20-1 with TRBJ1-3; TRBD1 matches at 8 bases. Germline CDR1 reads DFQATT; CDR2 reads SNEGSKA (reference sequence). The CDR3 covers 13 residues. J was trimmed by 4 bases and V by 2 bases; bases with no gene match: 1.

The chain uses TRBV11-2 and TRBJ1-6; no firm D call. The CDR3 totals 12 residues. Germline V gene sequence: CDR1 SGHAT, CDR2 FQNNGV. Deletions cut 4 bases from V and 13 bases from J, with 11 bases between. CDR3 in amino acids: CASSYGRAPLHF. CDR3 bases: TGTGCCAGCAGCTATGGTCGGGCTCCCCTCCACTTT. Combining the CDR3 with reference TRBV11-2 and TRBJ1-6 gives the whole variable domain EAGVAQSPRYKIIEKRQSVAFWCNPISGHATLYWYQQILGQGPKLLIQFQNNGVVDDSQLPKDRFSAERLKGVDSTLKIQPAKLEDSAVYLCASSYGRAPLHFGNGTRLTVT.

The chain couples TRBV18 to TRBJ1-1; unclear D gene. The ends were cut back, 0 bases at V and 3 bases at J, with 8 bases in the middle. This CDR3 is built from 14 residues. CDR1 and CDR2 from the germline V gene are KGHSH and LQKENI. CDR3 nucleotides: TGTGCCAGCTCACCACCGGGAGGGCACACTGAAGCTTTCTTT. It codes for CASSPPGGHTEAFF.

Concerning this clonotype: The conserved final phenylalanine or tryptophan is absent from the CDR3, which likely points to a read error. V is TRBV7-9 and J is TRBJ1-4; D not certain. The CDR3 is 11 residues long. Germline V CDR1 and CDR2: SEHNR, FQNEAQ (reference sequence). Deletions cut 4 bases from V and 11 bases from J, with 8 bases between. This CDR3 is CASSSWSKLFI. DNA for the CDR3: TGTGCCAGCAGCTCATGGAGCAAACTGTTTATT.

This sequence joins TRBV18 and TRBJ2-3; 8 positions match TRBD2. Per germline, CDR1 KGHSH and CDR2 LQKENI. The trim removed 1 base at V and 6 bases at J, leaving 9 bases unmatched. The CDR3 has 16 amino acids. The CDR3 reads CASSPRSQRERDTQYF. The CDR3 DNA follows: TGTGCCAGCTCACCACGTTCTCAGCGGGAGAGGGATACGCAGTATTTT.

A few counts support this clonotype. The chain recombines TRBV24-1 with TRBJ2-5, with unresolved D. The V gene lost 1 base and the J gene lost 5 bases, with 4 bases spanning the gap. CDR1 and CDR2 from the germline V gene are KGHDR and SFDVKD. There are 12 residues in the CDR3. For the CDR3, the DNA is TGTGCCACCAGTGATTTCTGGGAGACCCAGTACTTC. This encodes CATSDFWETQYF.

In its sample, this clonotype was seen many times. The chain has TRBV18 and TRBJ2-7, with D perhaps given as TRBD1 or TRBD2 (5 bases each). Germline CDR1 is KGHSH and CDR2 is LQKENI. Trimming cost V 5 bases and J 3 bases, with 14 bases left between them. The length of the CDR3 is 14 residues. The CDR3 DNA reads as TGTGCCAGCTCAATTGATTCTGGGGGCTACGAGCAGTACTTC. Amino acid sequence: CASSIDSGGYEQYF.

The chain carries TRBV18 and TRBJ1-1, with no clear D. Germline V gene sequence: CDR1 KGHSH, CDR2 LQKENI. The CDR3 loop spans 14 amino acids. V was shortened by 3 bases and J by 0 bases, with 8 bases between the two germline ends. DNA of the CDR3: TGTGCCAGCTCACCGGTTGGGATGAACACTGAAGCTTTCTTT. The encoded protein is CASSPVGMNTEAFF.